These 12 T cell receptor beta chains were all obtained from the same sample, sequenced in a study of shared clonotypes between healthy human individuals. TCRdb keeps only in-frame clones here, not all; method: immunoSEQ multiplex PCR. The sample shows 2.5 million or so clones, about 92% of them seen only once. Material: naive CD4+ T cells sorted from blood. Subset indicated: CD45RA+ positively selected. The receptors derive from a man aged 18 to 35 in good health.

About this clone: Mismatch with germline at one junction end may stem from a read error. The V call is TRBV7-7, the J call TRBJ2-5, with D possibly matching TRBD2 (5 bases). CDR3 size: 13 residues. Germline V gene lookup returns CDR1 SSHAT and CDR2 FNYEAQ (reference sequence). CDR3 amino acids: CASSFGGRETQYF. DNA of the CDR3: TGTGCTAGCAGCTTTGGAGGAAGGGAGACCCAGTACTTC.

CDR3 sequence reads: CASAHRNQETQYF. DNA for the CDR3: TGTGCCAGCGCCCACCGTAACCAAGAGACCCAGTACTTC. The rearrangement uses TRBV7-9 and TRBJ2-5; no firm D call. This CDR3 region has 13 residues. The germline gives CDR1 SEHNR, CDR2 FQNEAQ (reference sequence). Trimming took 8 bases from V and 0 from J, leaving 10 bases between them. The full variable domain, rest sourced from reference TRBV7-9 and TRBJ2-5, is DTGVSQNPRHKITKRGQNVTFRCDPISEHNRLYWYRQTLGQGPEFLTYFQNEAQLEKSRLLSDRFSAERPKGSFSTLEIQRTEQGDSAMYLCASAHRNQETQYFGPGTRLLVL.

In this sample, this clone turned up once. This chain links TRBV28 with TRBJ2-6; D perhaps matches TRBD1 (5 bases). Germline V CDR1 and CDR2: MDHEN, SYDVKM. Between the trimmed V and J ends, which lost 5 bases and 0 bases, there was a span of 20 bases. CDR3 length: 19 amino acids. The DNA for the CDR3 is TGTGCCAGCAGTCCTTCCCAGGGCTTCTTTTTCTCTGGGGCCAACGTCCTGACTTTC. Encoded protein: CASSPSQGFFFSGANVLTF.

About this clone: The identical CDR3 is also encoded by other nucleotide sequences in the sample. This chain links TRBV30 with TRBJ1-2, with 7 bases that match TRBD1. Germline lookup yields CDR1 GTSNPN and CDR2 SVGIG (reference sequence). Trimming cost V 2 bases and J 6 bases; bases outside gene matches: 3. CDR3 length: 12 amino acids. The CDR3, as DNA: TGTGCCTGGAGTCTCCAGGGGGATGGCTACACCTTC. Protein product: CAWSLQGDGYTF.

The gene calls are TRBV28 and TRBJ1-4; D is unclear. Deletions cut 6 bases from V and 2 bases from J, with 13 bases between. The CDR3 is made up of 15 amino acids. Per the germline V gene, CDR1 is MDHEN and CDR2 is SYDVKM. CDR3 nucleotides: TGTGCCAGCAGCCCGGCAGATAGTACTAATGAAAAACTGTTTTTT. Translating it yields CASSPADSTNEKLFF. Looking up the rest from reference TRBV28 and TRBJ1-4 gives the full variable domain: DVKVTQSSRYLVKRTGEKVFLECVQDMDHENMFWYRQDPGLGLRLIYFSYDVKMKEKGDIPEGYSVSREKKERFSLILESASTNQTSMYLCASSPADSTNEKLFFGSGTQLSVL.

The V gene is TRBV5-8, the J gene TRBJ2-1; TRBD2 matches at 7 bases. The CDR3 loop spans 17 amino acids. In germline, CDR1 is SGHTS, CDR2 YDEGEE. The V gene end was trimmed by 0 bases and the J gene end by 0 bases; junction bases not matched to a gene: 6. The CDR3 reads CASSLAAGALSYNEQFF. In DNA form, the CDR3 reads TGTGCCAGCAGCTTGGCGGCGGGAGCTCTCTCCTACAATGAGCAGTTCTTC.

V is TRBV9 and J is TRBJ1-2, with no clear D. V lost 2 bases and J lost 4, with 6 bases in between. This CDR3 has 12 amino acids. The germline CDR1 and CDR2 sequences are SGDLS and YYNGEE. The CDR3 coding sequence is TGTGCCAGCAGCGTTTACGGCTATGGCTACACCTTC. Translated, it gives CASSVYGYGYTF.

This rearrangement joins TRBV5-6 to TRBJ2-3; 9 bases match TRBD2. The length of the CDR3 is 19 residues. V was clipped by 4 bases and J by 0 bases; unmatched bases: 15. The germline gives CDR1 SGHDT, CDR2 YYEEEE. For the CDR3, the DNA is TGTGCCAGCAGCCAAACTGTGGCTAGCGGGACCTTTAGCACAGATACGCAGTATTTT. Translation gives CASSQTVASGTFSTDTQYF.

Only one count was recorded for this clone. The chain joins TRBV4-3 to TRBJ2-4; D may be TRBD1 or TRBD2 (6 bases each). The CDR3 sequence is 14 residues long. Germline V gene lookup returns CDR1 LGHNA and CDR2 YSLEER. Trimming cost V 0 bases and J 6 bases, with 9 bases left between them. In nucleotides, the CDR3 is TGCGCCAGCAGCCAAGAGGGGGGCTTAAACATTCAGTACTTC. Amino acids: CASSQEGGLNIQYF.

This chain uses TRBV5-4 with TRBJ2-3; TRBD2 aligns across 8 bases. The CDR3 has 16 residues. Germline loops: CDR1 SGHNT, CDR2 YYREEE (reference sequence). With V trimmed by 3 bases and J by 2 bases, 8 bases remained unmatched. This chain's CDR3 is CASSSAGRGDTDTQYF. CDR3 sequence (DNA): TGTGCCAGCAGCTCCGCCGGGCGGGGGGACACAGATACGCAGTATTTT.

This chain connects TRBV19 to TRBJ1-1, with 7 bases fitting TRBD1. Germline trimming cut 8 bases from V and 3 bases from J; bases unmatched to any gene: 6. Germline V gene lookup returns CDR1 LNHDA and CDR2 SQIVND (reference sequence). The CDR3 length is 13 residues. CDR3 bases: TGTGCCAGTCGGGGACAGCTAGACACTGAAGCTTTCTTT. Translation gives CASRGQLDTEAFF.

This clone was counted a few times. The V and J genes are TRBV10-2 and TRBJ2-3; TRBD2 agrees at 9 bases. Germline trimming cut 5 bases from V and 2 bases from J; bases unmatched to any gene: 2. There are 14 residues in the CDR3. Germline CDR1 and CDR2: WSHSY and SAAADI. CDR3 DNA: TGCGCCAGCAGTCTAGCGGGACACACAGATACGCAGTATTTT. This codes for CASSLAGHTDTQYF.